This record looks at one T cell receptor beta chain sequence and its context. It may be a read error: a sequence one base away is much more abundant. Before being chosen for sequencing, patients had shown CD8+CD57+ cell expansion by flow cytometry. All patients were therapy-naive when blood was sampled. The sample is drawn from a study of CD8+CD57+ T cells in acquired aplastic anemia. Overall study: Sorted CD4+ and CD8+ cells gave an average of roughly 3.5 ug of DNA.

Genomic DNA constituted the template upon which TCR beta VDJ and CDR3 profiling was performed. A single record per CDR3 protein comes from TCRdb applying MiXCR to the reads. The sample holds 200,000 or so distinct CDR3 sequences, about half seen once. The sequencing sample was made of sorted CD4+, CD8+, or CD8+CD57+ T cells (not recorded which) from PBMCs. This sequence was found in a human donor with aplastic anemia.

CDR3 amino acids: CASSLAIGGTGNSPLHF. In DNA, the CDR3 is TGTGCCAGCAGCTTGGCCATAGGGGGCACGGGGAATTCACCCCTCCACTTT. V is TRBV7-8 and J is TRBJ1-6; TRBD1 aligns across 7 bases. Trimming removed 3 bases from V and 7 bases from J; junction bases left unmatched: 12. Germline lookup yields CDR1 SGHVS and CDR2 FQNEAQ. The CDR3 consists of 17 residues.